These 28 T cell receptor beta chains came from one sample sequenced in a study of cytomegalovirus exposure and HLA in healthy donors. Primers included in the PCR were 60 Vbeta and 13 Jbeta primers. Using immunoSEQ multiplex PCR, the repertoire was profiled, and TCRdb retains in-frame clones only, with some absent. The sample holds 150,000 to 180,000 clones, 65% to 75% seen once. Sequenced: PBMCs. The receptors come from a man between 25 and 39 years old in good health and CMV-seronegative.

This chain joins TRBV21-1 and TRBJ1-2; TRBD1 was called by the table and not checked on the DNA. TRBV21-1 is an annotated pseudogene. This CDR3 has 15 residues. The CDR3 nucleotides read TGTGCCAGCAGCAAAGAGCACAGGGCGCGCTATGGCTACACCTTC. It specifies CASSKEHRARYGYTF.

The V call is TRBV28, the J call TRBJ1-3; 7 positions match TRBD1. Germline V lookup: CDR1 MDHEN, CDR2 SYDVKM. The CDR3 contains 15 residues. V lost 7 bases and J lost 4; bases outside the gene matches: 10. CDR3 coding DNA: TGTGCCAGCATCGTGAAGACAGGGACCGGAAACACCATATATTTT. This sequence encodes CASIVKTGTGNTIYF.

The chain joins TRBV7-9 to TRBJ1-1; TRBD1 matches 7 bases. Germline CDR1 reads SEHNR; CDR2 reads FQNEAQ (reference sequence). Trimming took 6 bases from V and 3 from J; bases not matched to a gene: 10. The CDR3 has 15 residues. CDR3 bases: TGTGCCAGCAGAAACGACAGGGTTGAGGACACTGAAGCTTTCTTT. This translates into CASRNDRVEDTEAFF.

The gene calls are TRBV9 and TRBJ2-5; 7 positions match TRBD1. The CDR3 has 15 residues. Germline CDR1 and CDR2: SGDLS and YYNGEE. V lost 2 bases to trimming and J lost 3 bases; unmatched junction nucleotides: 7. This CDR3 is CASSVQGQPEETQYF. CDR3 nucleotide sequence: TGTGCCAGCAGCGTCCAGGGACAGCCTGAAGAGACCCAGTACTTC.

The J gene is TRBJ1-1, the V gene TRBV29-1, with D uncertain. Trimming removed 5 bases from V and 4 bases from J, with 8 bases in between. From germline, CDR1 is SQVTM and CDR2 ANQGSEA. This CDR3 comprises 11 residues. CDR3 amino acids: CSVIRSTEAFF. CDR3 nucleotides: TGCAGCGTTATACGCAGCACTGAAGCTTTCTTT.

The J gene is TRBJ2-5, the V gene TRBV18, with a tentative D call TRBD2 (6 bases). Germline assignment: CDR1 KGHSH and CDR2 LQKENI. V shed 6 bases and J shed 5 bases, with 13 bases lying between them. The CDR3 sequence is 13 residues long. For the CDR3, the DNA is TGTGCCAGCTCCTCTAGCGCGGCTGAGACCCAGTACTTC. It is translated as CASSSSAAETQYF.

The chain has TRBV19 and TRBJ1-4; TRBD1 aligns across 7 bases. Germline loops: CDR1 LNHDA, CDR2 SQIVND (reference sequence). V lost 3 bases and J lost 10; bases outside the gene matches: 5. The CDR3 extends over 13 amino acids. CDR3 protein: CASSIEGGGKLFF. In DNA form, the CDR3 reads TGTGCCAGTAGTATTGAAGGGGGCGGAAAACTGTTTTTT.

The chain employs TRBV9 and TRBJ2-2; maybe TRBD2 (5 bases). The CDR3 contains 14 residues. Trimming removed 0 bases at V and 6 bases at J, with 9 bases between. From germline, CDR1 is SGDLS and CDR2 YYNGEE. DNA for the CDR3: TGTGCCAGCAGCGTAGTCATGGAGGCCGGGGAGCTGTTTTTT. Amino acids: CASSVVMEAGELFF.

V gene TRBV7-8 combines with J gene TRBJ2-7, with a tentative D call TRBD1 (5 bases). Germline loops: CDR1 SGHVS, CDR2 FQNEAQ. The CDR3 sequence is 14 residues long. Trimming cost V 3 bases and J 2 bases, with 11 bases left between them. The CDR3 coding sequence is TGTGCCAGCAGCTTCCGTGACAGTGCCTACGAGCAGTACTTC. It codes for CASSFRDSAYEQYF.

This chain links TRBV5-4 with TRBJ2-5, with D possibly TRBD2 on 6 matching bases. The J call may not be correct, given that the DNA end is closer to TRBJ2-7. Germline V lookup: CDR1 SGHNT, CDR2 YYREEE (reference sequence). The CDR3 length is 15 residues. The CDR3 nucleotides read TGTGCCAGCAGCCCGGGACTCTTTGCCTCCTACGAGCAGTACTTC. Amino acids: CASSPGLFASYEQYF.

CDR3 bases: TGTGCCTGGAGTGTAGGGGCCAACACTGAAGCTTTCTTT. It yields the protein CAWSVGANTEAFF. This chain joins TRBV30 and TRBJ1-1, with D tentatively TRBD1 (5 bases). V was shortened by 0 bases and J by 2 bases, with 7 bases between the two germline ends. Germline V lookup: CDR1 GTSNPN, CDR2 SVGIG (reference sequence). The CDR3 length is 13 residues.

The rearrangement joins TRBV5-8 to TRBJ2-3, with D perhaps TRBD2 (6 bases). CDR1 is SGHTS, CDR2 YDEGEE, per germline. The CDR3 has 15 amino acids. Trimming left V 0 bases short and J 0 bases short, with 8 bases between. The CDR3 sequence: CASSLGGTSTDTQYF. The CDR3 region has the DNA TGTGCCAGCAGCTTGGGAGGGACTAGCACAGATACGCAGTATTTT.

Only a few counts were recorded for this clone. The chain has TRBV5-1 and TRBJ1-4, with 7 bases identical to TRBD1. This CDR3 has 16 residues. V trimming: 1 base; J trimming: 4 bases; junction bases outside the gene matches: 7. The V gene's germline CDR1 is SGHRS and CDR2 YFSETQ. The DNA of the CDR3 is TGCGCCAGCAGCTTGCCTCAGGGACAGTTTAATGAAAAACTGTTTTTT. Amino acid sequence: CASSLPQGQFNEKLFF. The full variable domain, its missing parts supplied by reference TRBV5-1 and TRBJ1-4, is KAGVTQTPRYLIKTRGQQVTLSCSPISGHRSVSWYQQTPGQGLQFLFEYFSETQRNKGNFPGRFSGRQFSNSRSEMNVSTLELGDSALYLCASSLPQGQFNEKLFFGSGTQLSVL.

The chain employs TRBV5-1 and TRBJ2-5; 10 nucleotides line up with TRBD1. V gave up 4 bases and J gave up 5 bases; unmatched junction bases: 11. This CDR3 region has 16 residues. Germline values: CDR1 SGHRS, CDR2 YFSETQ. CDR3 DNA sequence: TGCGCCAGCAGCGTTCATGGACAGGGGGGTCGGGAGACCCAGTACTTC. It translates to CASSVHGQGGRETQYF.

V and J are TRBV5-1 and TRBJ2-3; 9 bases map to TRBD2. Germline loops: CDR1 SGHRS, CDR2 YFSETQ. The CDR3 covers 15 residues. V shed 3 bases and J 2 bases; nucleotides not matched to a gene: 4. The CDR3 DNA follows: TGCGCCAGCAGCTCGAGCGGGGGGACCACAGATACGCAGTATTTT. Its protein product is CASSSSGGTTDTQYF.

The rearrangement links TRBV25-1 to TRBJ1-2, with 9 bases matching TRBD1. This CDR3 is built from 16 residues. Germline CDR1 reads MGHDK; CDR2 reads SYGVNS. The V and J ends lost 0 bases and 3 bases, in that order; junction bases with no gene match: 5. The CDR3 sequence is CASSEYPTGGDYGYTF. The CDR3 DNA follows: TGTGCCAGCAGTGAATACCCGACAGGGGGAGACTATGGCTACACCTTC.

This CDR3 is CASSLIGEVETQYF. CDR3 DNA sequence: TGTGCCAGCAGCTTAATAGGGGAGGTAGAGACCCAGTACTTC. The chain is built from TRBV7-3 and TRBJ2-5; possibly TRBD2 for D (6 bases). The V end was cut by 1 base, the J end by 4 bases, with 10 bases between. The CDR3 sequence is 14 residues long. From germline, CDR1 is SGHTA and CDR2 FQGTGA.

This rearrangement joins TRBV6-1 to TRBJ2-1; 13 bases match TRBD2. Germline CDR1 is MNHNS and CDR2 is SASEGT. Losses at the gene ends were 4 bases for V and 0 bases for J; bases not matched to a gene: 12. The CDR3 totals 20 residues. For the CDR3, the DNA is TGTGCCAGCAGTGGGGCTTCGACTAGCGGGGGGCCTAGCTCCTACAATGAGCAGTTCTTC. This codes for CASSGASTSGGPSSYNEQFF.

This chain uses TRBV29-1 with TRBJ1-2; D may be TRBD1 (6 bases). Germline-derived CDR1 and CDR2 are SQVTM and ANQGSEA. V was trimmed by 7 bases and J by 6 bases, leaving 12 bases between them. This CDR3 has 11 amino acids. The CDR3 sequence: CSAEGGNGYTF. The CDR3 DNA sequence: TGCAGCGCAGAAGGGGGTAATGGCTACACCTTC.

The CDR3 is CASSLTLAGGGYEQYF. The DNA for the CDR3 is TGCGCCAGCAGCCTAACCCTAGCGGGGGGCGGGTACGAGCAGTACTTC. J is TRBJ2-7 and V is TRBV4-3, with 11 bases matching TRBD2. V dropped 4 bases and J dropped 4; count of bases not matched to a gene: 9. The CDR3 has 16 residues. Germline V gives CDR1 LGHNA, CDR2 YSLEER.

This chain links TRBV28 with TRBJ1-1; D ambiguous. Germline values: CDR1 MDHEN, CDR2 SYDVKM. The CDR3 runs to 13 residues. V shed 2 bases and J shed 6 bases, with 10 bases lying between them. CDR3 region: CASSLNGGPEAFF. CDR3 DNA sequence: TGTGCCAGCAGTTTAAATGGAGGTCCTGAAGCTTTCTTT.

This rearrangement joins TRBV19 to TRBJ1-4; TRBD1 matches at 7 bases. This CDR3 spans 14 amino acids. V gave up 6 bases and J gave up 5 bases; unmatched junction bases: 6. From germline, CDR1 is LNHDA and CDR2 SQIVND (reference sequence). CDR3 DNA sequence: TGTGCCAGTAGAGGGACAGTATCGAATGAAAAACTGTTTTTT. It specifies CASRGTVSNEKLFF.

The gene calls are TRBV5-1 and TRBJ2-7; TRBD2 aligns across 8 bases. This CDR3 region has 15 residues. V shed 5 bases, J shed 4 bases, and the junction held 11 bases outside the gene matches. Germline V CDR1 and CDR2: SGHRS, YFSETQ. The CDR3 bases are TGCGCCAGCAGAAATTCGGGGGGGCTTAGTTACGAGCAGTACTTC. The encoded protein is CASRNSGGLSYEQYF.

The chain combines TRBV2 with TRBJ1-3; D may be TRBD1 (6 bases). Per the germline V gene, CDR1 is SNHLY and CDR2 is FYNNEI. Trimming stripped 3 bases from V and 2 bases from J, with 11 bases between. This CDR3 has 15 amino acids. DNA for the CDR3: TGTGCCAGCAGTGAGGGCCGGACAGCTGGAAACACCATATATTTT. Translated, it gives CASSEGRTAGNTIYF.

The chain links TRBV7-3 to TRBJ1-1; D perhaps matches TRBD1 (6 bases). The V and J ends lost 2 bases and 7 bases respectively, with 11 bases between them. There are 13 residues in the CDR3. CDR1 is SGHTA and CDR2 is FQGTGA in the germline V gene. This chain's CDR3 is CASSLQGLGEAFF. The CDR3 nucleotides read TGTGCCAGCAGCTTACAGGGGCTAGGTGAAGCTTTCTTT.

V gene TRBV7-9 combines with J gene TRBJ2-1; no reliable D call. The CDR3 is made up of 15 amino acids. The V end was cut by 1 base, the J end by 6 bases, with 13 bases between. Germline V gives CDR1 SEHNR, CDR2 FQNEAQ (reference sequence). This chain's CDR3 is CASSLEPSGGNEQFF. CDR3 bases: TGTGCCAGCAGCTTAGAGCCGTCCGGTGGCAATGAGCAGTTCTTC.

The V call is TRBV4-2, the J call TRBJ2-3, with 11 nucleotides matching TRBD2. J gave up 7 bases and V 0 bases, and 6 bases lay outside the gene matches. This CDR3 is 16 amino acids long. Germline V gene sequence: CDR1 LGHNA, CDR2 YNFKEQ. CDR3 protein: CASSQDQASGGNTQYF. CDR3 in DNA: TGTGCCAGCAGCCAAGATCAGGCTAGCGGGGGGAATACGCAGTATTTT.

The V and J genes are TRBV13 and TRBJ2-3, with TRBD2 as a possible D gene (6 bases). Trimming cost V 6 bases and J 5 bases, with 18 bases left between them. Germline assignment: CDR1 PRHDT and CDR2 FYEKMQ (reference sequence). The CDR3 runs to 15 residues. DNA of the CDR3: TGTGCCAGCAGAATAACACTTCCGGAGGGAGATACGCAGTATTTT. Translating it yields CASRITLPEGDTQYF. Looking up the rest from reference TRBV13 and TRBJ2-3 gives the full variable domain: AAGVIQSPRHLIKEKRETATLKCYPIPRHDTVYWYQQGPGQDPQFLISFYEKMQSDKGSIPDRFSAQQFSDYHSELNMSSLELGDSALYFCASRITLPEGDTQYFGPGTRLTVL.